This T cell receptor beta chain stems from a study of OX40 agonist ivuxolimab in advanced cancers. This clone appeared once. Profiled with immunoSEQ multiplex PCR; TCRdb holds only in-frame clones, not every one. The data contain about 70,000 clones, around 90% of them seen just once; the ten biggest clones take up approximately 1.1%. V dropped 1 base and J dropped 0 bases, with 19 bases sitting between them. CDR1 is SGHRS and CDR2 is YFSETQ in the germline V gene. This CDR3 spans 18 amino acids. This sequence joins TRBV5-1 and TRBJ1-2, with D uncertain. This sequence originates from an adult with an advanced solid tumor such as melanoma, head and neck, liver or kidney cancer. This specimen consisted of CD4+ or CD8+ T cells sorted from blood, obtained in a trial of the OX40 agonist ivuxolimab. CDR3 region: CASSLPDSRARANYGYTF. The CDR3 DNA sequence: TGCGCCAGCAGCTTGCCCGATTCTAGGGCAAGGGCTAACTATGGCTACACCTTC.